This T cell receptor beta chain appears in the sequencing data of a study of control samples from healthy donors and cancer patients. Some clones are missing from TCRdb's copy, which holds only in-frame ones; the method was immunoSEQ multiplex PCR. The data hold some 96,000 clones, with about 88% observed a single time. The sample taken for sequencing was blood. The source of this sequence is a woman aged 45-65 years in good health.

The CDR3 sequence is CASSTGTGAGELFF. CDR3 in DNA: TGTGCCAGCAGTACCGGGACAGGGGCCGGGGAGCTGTTTTTT. V is TRBV2 and J is TRBJ2-2, with 10 nucleotides matching TRBD1. The CDR3 is 14 amino acids. The V and J ends lost 5 bases and 6 bases, in that order; junction bases with no gene match: 3. Germline CDR1 and CDR2: SNHLY and FYNNEI.